This TCR beta chain was identified in a study of blood T cell repertoires in COVID-19. It was during active infection that Seattle patients were enrolled and then longitudinally followed. Trimming pared 5 bases from V and 4 bases from J, leaving 15 bases between. CDR1 SQVTM and CDR2 ANQGSEA come from the germline V gene. CDR3 length equals 14 residues. Authors' data handling: Estimation of nucleated cell counts was performed using reference gene primer amplification. Clones were sequenced by immunoSEQ multiplex PCR, and TCRdb holds only the in-frame ones, with some missing. V, J and clone size derive from that table, while D and trimming were established from the DNA sequence. The table includes approximately 530,000 clones, 70% to 90% detected once.

The chain carries TRBV29-1 and TRBJ1-5; weak D call: TRBD1 (6 bases). The sequencing input was peripheral blood. This clonotype was sampled from a woman between 45 and 65 years old with COVID-19, enrolled during active disease. Here the CDR3 reads CSVLLGGTNQPQHF. CDR3 in DNA: TGCAGCGTTCTCTTAGGGGGTACAAATCAGCCCCAGCATTTT.